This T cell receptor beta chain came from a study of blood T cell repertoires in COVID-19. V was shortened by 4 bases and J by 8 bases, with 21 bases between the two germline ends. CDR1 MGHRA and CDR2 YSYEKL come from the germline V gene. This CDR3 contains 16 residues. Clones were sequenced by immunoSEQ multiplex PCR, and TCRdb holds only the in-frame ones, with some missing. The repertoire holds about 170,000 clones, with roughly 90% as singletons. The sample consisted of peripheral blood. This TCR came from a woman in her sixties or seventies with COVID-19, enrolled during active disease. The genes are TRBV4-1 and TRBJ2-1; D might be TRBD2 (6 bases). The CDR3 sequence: CASSLGILAVGDEQFF. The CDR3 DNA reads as TGCGCCAGCAGCCTAGGGATACTAGCCGTGGGGGATGAGCAGTTCTTC.